The 2 T cell receptor beta chains below all came from one sample that was sequenced in a study of human T cells and chemical hapten exposure. A single record per CDR3 protein comes from TCRdb applying MiXCR to the RACE reads. This table holds about 120,000 distinct CDR3 sequences, around an eighth found once. Stated time point: patch test 1, 2 weeks after DPC sensitization. Treatment of the sample: therapeutic diphenylcyclopropenone sensitization with weekly scalp DPC. Source: whole blood, taken in connection with sensitization to the hapten diphenylcyclopropenone (DPC). These receptors all come from a woman in her fifties or sixties with alopecia areata. Some clones in this sample may be carry-over from other donors' samples.

The sample holds a few counts of this clonotype. This chain links TRBV14 with TRBJ2-1; D is ambiguous. Germline V CDR1 and CDR2: SGHDN, FVKESK. The CDR3 is 14 residues long. Trimming shortened V by 3 bases and J by 2 bases, and 8 bases separated the two germline ends. CDR3 sequence (DNA): TGTGCCAGCAGCCAGATACAACCCTACAATGAGCAGTTCTTC. Protein: CASSQIQPYNEQFF.

This clonotype was recorded many times. The chain couples TRBV3-1 to TRBJ2-2; D perhaps matches TRBD2 (5 bases). Trimming pared 4 bases from V and 4 bases from J, leaving 7 bases between. The CDR3 extends over 13 amino acids. CDR1 and CDR2 from the germline V gene are LGHDT and YNNKEL (reference sequence). The CDR3 DNA follows: TGTGCCAGCAGCCCCCGGGGCACCGGGGAGCTGTTTTTT. This gives the protein CASSPRGTGELFF.